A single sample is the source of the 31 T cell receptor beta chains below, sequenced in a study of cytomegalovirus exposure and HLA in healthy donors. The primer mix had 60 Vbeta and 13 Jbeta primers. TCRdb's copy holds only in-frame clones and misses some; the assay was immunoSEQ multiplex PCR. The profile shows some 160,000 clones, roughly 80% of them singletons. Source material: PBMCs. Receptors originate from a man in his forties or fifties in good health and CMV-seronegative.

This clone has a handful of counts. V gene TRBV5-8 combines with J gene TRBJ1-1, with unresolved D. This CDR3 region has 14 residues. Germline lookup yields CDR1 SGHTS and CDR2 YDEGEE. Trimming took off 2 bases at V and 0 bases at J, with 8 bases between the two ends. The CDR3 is CASSLSLLNTEAFF. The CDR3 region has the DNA TGTGCCAGCAGCTTATCTCTCCTGAACACTGAAGCTTTCTTT.

CDR3 sequence reads: CVSVSYNEQFF. For the CDR3, the DNA is TGTGTTAGCGTTTCCTACAATGAGCAGTTCTTC. The V and J genes are TRBV19 and TRBJ2-1; possible D gene TRBD2, 5 bases. The germline gives CDR1 LNHDA, CDR2 SQIVND (reference sequence). The length of the CDR3 is 11 residues.

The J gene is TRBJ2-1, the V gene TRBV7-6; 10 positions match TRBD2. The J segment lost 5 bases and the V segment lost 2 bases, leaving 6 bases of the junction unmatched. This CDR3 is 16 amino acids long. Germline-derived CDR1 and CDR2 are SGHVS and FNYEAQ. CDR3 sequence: CASSLTTSGANNEQFF. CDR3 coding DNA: TGTGCCAGCAGCTTAACCACTAGCGGGGCCAACAATGAGCAGTTCTTC.

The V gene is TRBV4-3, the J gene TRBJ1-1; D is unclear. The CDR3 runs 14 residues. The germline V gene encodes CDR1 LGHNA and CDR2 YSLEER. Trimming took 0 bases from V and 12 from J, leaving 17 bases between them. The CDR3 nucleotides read TGCGCCAGCAGCCAAGAATTTAACGGGGTAGGATCTTTCTTT. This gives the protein CASSQEFNGVGSFF.

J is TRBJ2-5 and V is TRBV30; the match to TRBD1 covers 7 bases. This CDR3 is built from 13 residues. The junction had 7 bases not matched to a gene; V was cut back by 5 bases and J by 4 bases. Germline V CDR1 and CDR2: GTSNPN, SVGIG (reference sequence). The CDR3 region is CAWDTGVGETQYF. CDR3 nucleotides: TGTGCCTGGGATACAGGGGTAGGAGAGACCCAGTACTTC. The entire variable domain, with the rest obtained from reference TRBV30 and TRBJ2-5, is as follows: SQTIHQWPATLVQPVGSPLSLECTVEGTSNPNLYWYRQAAGRGLQLLFYSVGIGQISSEVPQNLSASRPQDRQFILSSKKLLLSDSGFYLCAWDTGVGETQYFGPGTRLLVL.

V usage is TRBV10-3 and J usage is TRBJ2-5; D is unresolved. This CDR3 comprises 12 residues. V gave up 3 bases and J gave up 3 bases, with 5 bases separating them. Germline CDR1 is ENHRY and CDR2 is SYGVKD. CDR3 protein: CAISETEETQYF. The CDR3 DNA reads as TGTGCCATCAGTGAAACAGAAGAGACCCAGTACTTC.

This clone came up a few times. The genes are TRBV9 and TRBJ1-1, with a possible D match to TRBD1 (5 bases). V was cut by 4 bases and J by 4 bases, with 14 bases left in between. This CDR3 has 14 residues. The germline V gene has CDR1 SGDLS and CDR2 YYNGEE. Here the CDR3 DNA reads TGTGCCAGCAGCCCTTCGGGGAGGGGCACTGAAGCTTTCTTT. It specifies CASSPSGRGTEAFF. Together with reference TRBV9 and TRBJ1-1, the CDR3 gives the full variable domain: DSGVTQTPKHLITATGQRVTLRCSPRSGDLSVYWYQQSLDQGLQFLIQYYNGEERAKGNILERFSAQQFPDLHSELNLSSLELGDSALYFCASSPSGRGTEAFFGQGTRLTVV.

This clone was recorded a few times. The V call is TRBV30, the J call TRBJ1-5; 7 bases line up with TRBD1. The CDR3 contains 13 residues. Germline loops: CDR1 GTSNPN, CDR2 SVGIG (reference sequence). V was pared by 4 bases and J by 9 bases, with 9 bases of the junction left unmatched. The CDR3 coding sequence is TGTGCCTGGACCCCAGGGGGTAGGGGGCCCCAGCATTTT. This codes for CAWTPGGRGPQHF.

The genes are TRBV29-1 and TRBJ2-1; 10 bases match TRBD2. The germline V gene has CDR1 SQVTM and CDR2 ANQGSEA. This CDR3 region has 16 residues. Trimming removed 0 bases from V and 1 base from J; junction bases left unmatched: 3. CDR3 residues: CSVEDPTSGSYNEQFF. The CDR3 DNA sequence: TGCAGCGTTGAAGATCCGACTAGCGGGTCCTACAATGAGCAGTTCTTC.

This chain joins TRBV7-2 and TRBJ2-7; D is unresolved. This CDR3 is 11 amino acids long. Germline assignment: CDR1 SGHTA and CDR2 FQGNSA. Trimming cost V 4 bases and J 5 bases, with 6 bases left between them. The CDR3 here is CASSSTDEQYF. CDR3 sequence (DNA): TGTGCCAGCAGCTCCACGGACGAGCAGTACTTC.

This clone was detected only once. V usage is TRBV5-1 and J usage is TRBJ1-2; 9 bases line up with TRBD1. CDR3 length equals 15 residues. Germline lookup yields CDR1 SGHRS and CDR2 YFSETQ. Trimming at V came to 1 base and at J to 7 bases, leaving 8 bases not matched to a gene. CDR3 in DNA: TGCGCCAGCAGCTTGCCGGGACAGGGATTGAGTGGCTACACCTTC. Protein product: CASSLPGQGLSGYTF.

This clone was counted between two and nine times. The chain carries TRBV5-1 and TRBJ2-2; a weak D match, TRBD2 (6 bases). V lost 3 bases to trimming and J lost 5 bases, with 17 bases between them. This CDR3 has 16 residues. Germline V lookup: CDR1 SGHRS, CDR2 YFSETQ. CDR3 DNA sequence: TGCGCCAGCAGCTGGAACCGGGACTTCCCAACCGGGGAGCTGTTTTTT. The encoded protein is CASSWNRDFPTGELFF. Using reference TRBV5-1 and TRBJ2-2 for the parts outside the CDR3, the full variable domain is KAGVTQTPRYLIKTRGQQVTLSCSPISGHRSVSWYQQTPGQGLQFLFEYFSETQRNKGNFPGRFSGRQFSNSRSEMNVSTLELGDSALYLCASSWNRDFPTGELFFGEGSRLTVL.

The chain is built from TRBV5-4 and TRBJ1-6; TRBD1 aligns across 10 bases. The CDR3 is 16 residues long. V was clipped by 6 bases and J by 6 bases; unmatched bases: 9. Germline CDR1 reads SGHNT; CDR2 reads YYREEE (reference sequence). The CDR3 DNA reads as TGTGCCAGCACCCAGCGGACAGGGGGAAGTAATTCACCCCTCCACTTT. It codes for CASTQRTGGSNSPLHF.

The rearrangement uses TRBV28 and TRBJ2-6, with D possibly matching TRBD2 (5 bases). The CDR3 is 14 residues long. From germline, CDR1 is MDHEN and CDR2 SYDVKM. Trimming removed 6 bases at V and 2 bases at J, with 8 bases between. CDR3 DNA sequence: TGTGCCAGCAGAGAGGGAGCTGGGGCCAACGTCCTGACTTTC. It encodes CASREGAGANVLTF.

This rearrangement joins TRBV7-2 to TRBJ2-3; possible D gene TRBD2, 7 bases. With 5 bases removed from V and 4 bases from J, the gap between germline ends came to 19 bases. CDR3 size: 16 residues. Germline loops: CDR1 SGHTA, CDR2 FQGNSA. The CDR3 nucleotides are TGTGCCAGCAGCGTGGGGGGGCAGGGGAGGGCAGATACGCAGTATTTT. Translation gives CASSVGGQGRADTQYF.

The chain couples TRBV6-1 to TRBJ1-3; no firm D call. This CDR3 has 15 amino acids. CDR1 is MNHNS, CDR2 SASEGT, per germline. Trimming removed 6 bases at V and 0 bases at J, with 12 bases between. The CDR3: CASSPGGYSGNTIYF. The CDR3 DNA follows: TGTGCCAGCAGCCCCGGCGGGTACTCTGGAAACACCATATATTTT.

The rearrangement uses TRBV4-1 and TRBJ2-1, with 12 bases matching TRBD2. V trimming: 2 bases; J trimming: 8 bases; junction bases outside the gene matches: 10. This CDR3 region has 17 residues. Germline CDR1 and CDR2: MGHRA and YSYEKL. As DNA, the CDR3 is TGCGCCAGCAGCCAACCAACGGCACTAGCGGGAGGATATGAGCAGTTCTTC. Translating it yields CASSQPTALAGGYEQFF.

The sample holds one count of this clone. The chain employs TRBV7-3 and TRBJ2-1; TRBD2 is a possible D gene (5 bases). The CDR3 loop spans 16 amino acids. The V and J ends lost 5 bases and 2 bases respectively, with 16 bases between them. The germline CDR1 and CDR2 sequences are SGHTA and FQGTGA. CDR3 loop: CASSPEGAVTYNEQFF. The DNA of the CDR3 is TGTGCCAGCAGCCCCGAGGGCGCCGTAACCTACAATGAGCAGTTCTTC.

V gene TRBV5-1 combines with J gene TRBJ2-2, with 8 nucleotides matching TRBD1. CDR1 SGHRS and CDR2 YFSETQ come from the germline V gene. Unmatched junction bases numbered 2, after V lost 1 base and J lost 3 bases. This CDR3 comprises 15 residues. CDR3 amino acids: CASSLMGQDTGELFF. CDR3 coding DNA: TGCGCCAGCAGCTTGATGGGACAGGACACCGGGGAGCTGTTTTTT.

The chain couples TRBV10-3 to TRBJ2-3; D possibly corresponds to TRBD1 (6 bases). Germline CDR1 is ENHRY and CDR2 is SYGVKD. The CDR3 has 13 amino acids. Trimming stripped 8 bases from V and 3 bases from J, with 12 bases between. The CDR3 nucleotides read TGTGCCATCGAGGGGGACGGGACAGATACGCAGTATTTT. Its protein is CAIEGDGTDTQYF.

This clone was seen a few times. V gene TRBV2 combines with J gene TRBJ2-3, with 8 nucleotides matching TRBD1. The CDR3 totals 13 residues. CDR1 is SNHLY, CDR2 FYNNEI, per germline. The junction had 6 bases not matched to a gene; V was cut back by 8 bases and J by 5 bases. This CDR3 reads CASRQGAKDTQYF. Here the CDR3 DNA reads TGTGCCAGCCGGCAGGGGGCGAAAGATACGCAGTATTTT.

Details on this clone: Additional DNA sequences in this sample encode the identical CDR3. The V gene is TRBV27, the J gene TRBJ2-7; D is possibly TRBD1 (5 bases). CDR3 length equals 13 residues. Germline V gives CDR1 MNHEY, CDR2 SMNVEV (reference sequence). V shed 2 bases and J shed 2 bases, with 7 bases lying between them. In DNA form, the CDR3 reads TGTGCCAGCAGTTTACAGGGAACCTACGAGCAGTACTTC. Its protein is CASSLQGTYEQYF.

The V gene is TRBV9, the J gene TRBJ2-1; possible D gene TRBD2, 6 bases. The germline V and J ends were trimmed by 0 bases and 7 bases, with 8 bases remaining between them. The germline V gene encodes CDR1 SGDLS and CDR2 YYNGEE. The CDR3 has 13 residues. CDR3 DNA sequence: TGTGCCAGCAGCGTAGCAGGGAGGAATGAGCAGTTCTTC. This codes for CASSVAGRNEQFF.

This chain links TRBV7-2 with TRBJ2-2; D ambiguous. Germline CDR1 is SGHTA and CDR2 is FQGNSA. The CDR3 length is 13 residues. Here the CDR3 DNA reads TGTAATTCAGGCACGCCGAACACCGGGGAGCTGTTTTTT. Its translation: CNSGTPNTGELFF.

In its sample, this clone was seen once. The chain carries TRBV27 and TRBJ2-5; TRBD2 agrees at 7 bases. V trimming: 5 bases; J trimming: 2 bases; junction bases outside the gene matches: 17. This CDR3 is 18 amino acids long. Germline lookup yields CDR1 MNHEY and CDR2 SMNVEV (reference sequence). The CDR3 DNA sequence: TGTGCCAGCAGTCCAACCCCTTTCTGGGGAGGGAGACAAGAGACCCAGTACTTC. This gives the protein CASSPTPFWGGRQETQYF.

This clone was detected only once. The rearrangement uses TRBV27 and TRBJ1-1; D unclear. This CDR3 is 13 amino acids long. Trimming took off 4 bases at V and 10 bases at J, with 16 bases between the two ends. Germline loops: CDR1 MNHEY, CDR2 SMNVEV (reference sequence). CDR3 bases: TGTGCCAGCAGTTCATCAGATAAGCGAGGAGCTTTCTTT. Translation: CASSSSDKRGAFF.

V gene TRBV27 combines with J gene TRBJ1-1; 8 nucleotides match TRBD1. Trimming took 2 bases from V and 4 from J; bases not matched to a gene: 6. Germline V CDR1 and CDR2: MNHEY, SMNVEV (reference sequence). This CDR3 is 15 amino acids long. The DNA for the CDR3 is TGTGCCAGCAGTTTAGAGGACAGGGCGGGCACTGAAGCTTTCTTT. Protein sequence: CASSLEDRAGTEAFF.

CDR3 in amino acids: CASSVDFTSGIYNEQFF. CDR3 coding DNA: TGTGCCAGCAGTGTGGATTTCACTAGCGGGATCTACAATGAGCAGTTCTTC. This sequence joins TRBV2 and TRBJ2-1, with TRBD2 matching 10 bases. Looked up from germline, CDR1 is SNHLY and CDR2 is FYNNEI. Trimming cost V 4 bases and J 3 bases; bases outside gene matches: 9. The CDR3 spans 17 residues.

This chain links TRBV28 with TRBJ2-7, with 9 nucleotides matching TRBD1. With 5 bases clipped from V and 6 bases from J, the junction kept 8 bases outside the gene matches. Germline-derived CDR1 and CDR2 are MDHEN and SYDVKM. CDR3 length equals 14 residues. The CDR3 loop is CASSDPGQGSEQYF. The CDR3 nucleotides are TGTGCCAGCAGTGATCCGGGACAGGGATCCGAGCAGTACTTC.

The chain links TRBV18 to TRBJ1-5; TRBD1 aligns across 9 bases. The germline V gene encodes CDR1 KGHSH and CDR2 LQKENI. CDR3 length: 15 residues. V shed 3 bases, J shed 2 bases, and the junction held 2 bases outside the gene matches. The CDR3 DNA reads TGTGCCAGCTCACCGAGGGACAGGGGCAATCAGCCCCAGCATTTT. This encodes CASSPRDRGNQPQHF.

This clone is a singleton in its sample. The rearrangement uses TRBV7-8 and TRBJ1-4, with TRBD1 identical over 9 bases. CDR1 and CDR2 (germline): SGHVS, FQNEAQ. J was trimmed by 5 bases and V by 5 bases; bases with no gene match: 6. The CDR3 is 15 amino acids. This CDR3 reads CASSESGQGNEKLFF. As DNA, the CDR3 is TGTGCCAGCAGCGAATCGGGACAGGGAAATGAAAAACTGTTTTTT.